The 28 T cell receptor beta chains listed next were all sequenced from one sample in a study of cytomegalovirus exposure and HLA in healthy donors (TCRdb year 2017). Library prep was done by the immunoSEQ multiplex PCR assay. For the multiplex PCR, a mixture combining 60 forward primers for TCR Vbeta segments and 13 reverse primers for TCR Jbeta segments was used. This is the immuneACCESS table as TCRdb keeps it, with only in-frame sequences that have V and J called. A part of the clones is gone; compared with another copy, unresolved V genes explain less than half, and the rest is unexplained. Present in this sample are about 120,000 clones, approximately 66% of which were seen just once. The ten most abundant clones make up around 8.8% of the sample. Sample: PBMCs. The source of these receptors is a woman aged 40 to 50 in good health and CMV-seropositive.

This clone showed up just a few times. At one end, the junction sequence differs from germline, possibly due to a read error. V and J are TRBV7-7 and TRBJ2-2, with unresolved D. The germline V gene has CDR1 SSHAT and CDR2 FNYEAQ (reference sequence). The length of the CDR3 is 15 residues. CDR3 protein: CASSRESANTGELFF. The DNA for the CDR3 is TGTGCTAGCAGCCGTGAAAGCGCGAACACCGGGGAGCTGTTTTTT.

This clone was seen only once. The rearrangement uses TRBV7-7 and TRBJ2-1; a weak D match, TRBD2 (5 bases). The length of the CDR3 is 14 residues. The V gene's germline CDR1 is SSHAT and CDR2 FNYEAQ (reference sequence). With 11 bases removed from V and 5 bases from J, the gap between germline ends came to 19 bases. The CDR3 spells CAVGGVDYNNEQFF. The CDR3 DNA follows: TGTGCCGTGGGCGGAGTCGACTATAACAATGAGCAGTTCTTC.

In the case of this clone: The sample carries other DNA sequences with the same CDR3. The chain has TRBV6-4 and TRBJ2-2, with 8 positions matching TRBD2. CDR1 and CDR2 from the germline V gene are MRHNA and SNTAGT. V lost 0 bases, J lost 6 bases, and 0 bases stayed unmatched. The CDR3 contains 14 residues. DNA for the CDR3: TGTGCCAGCAGTGACTCGCGGGGGGCCGGGGAGCTGTTTTTT. Encoded protein: CASSDSRGAGELFF.

The chain joins TRBV2 to TRBJ2-2; 7 bases are a match to TRBD1. The CDR3 runs 17 residues. V shed 6 bases and J 1 base; nucleotides not matched to a gene: 11. The germline gives CDR1 SNHLY, CDR2 FYNNEI. CDR3 bases: TGTGCCAGCAGAGGAGACCGGACAGGCGGGAACACCGGGGAGCTGTTTTTT. Amino acid sequence: CASRGDRTGGNTGELFF.

This clone was counted between two and nine times. The chain has TRBV15 and TRBJ2-5; the match to TRBD2 covers 9 bases. The J call may be mistaken, given a closer DNA end match to TRBJ2-7. CDR3 size: 16 residues. CDR1 and CDR2 from the germline V gene are LNHNV and YYDKDF (reference sequence). CDR3 nucleotides: TGTGCCACCAGCAGAACAAGCGGGGGGAGCTCCTACGAGCAGTACTTC. Amino acids: CATSRTSGGSSYEQYF.

The V and J genes are TRBV15 and TRBJ1-2; the match to TRBD1 covers 9 bases. From germline, CDR1 is LNHNV and CDR2 YYDKDF (reference sequence). Trimming took 0 bases from V and 2 from J; bases not matched to a gene: 13. This CDR3 is built from 19 residues. This chain's CDR3 is CATSRDGRGQGEGNYGYTF. The CDR3 DNA follows: TGTGCCACCAGCAGAGATGGCAGGGGACAGGGAGAGGGGAACTATGGCTACACCTTC.

The CDR3: CSALQGNEQFF. The CDR3 DNA follows: TGCAGCGCCCTACAGGGGAATGAGCAGTTCTTC. The chain has TRBV29-1 and TRBJ2-1, with TRBD1 matching 7 bases. Losses at the gene ends were 7 bases for V and 7 bases for J; bases not matched to a gene: 4. Germline V CDR1 and CDR2: SQVTM, ANQGSEA. This CDR3 contains 11 residues.

V usage is TRBV7-8 and J usage is TRBJ1-5; TRBD1 aligns across 9 bases. The CDR3 extends over 14 amino acids. V shed 5 bases and J 5 bases; nucleotides not matched to a gene: 4. Germline V CDR1 and CDR2: SGHVS, FQNEAQ. The CDR3 sequence is CASSLGQGYQPQHF. CDR3 DNA sequence: TGTGCCAGCAGCCTGGGACAGGGATATCAGCCCCAGCATTTT.

This clone was recorded a few times. The rearrangement joins TRBV28 to TRBJ1-3; TRBD1 aligns across 11 bases. Looked up from germline, CDR1 is MDHEN and CDR2 is SYDVKM. V was clipped by 5 bases and J by 4 bases; unmatched bases: 7. There are 16 residues in the CDR3. The CDR3 loop is CASSPGQGAHGNTIYF. CDR3 coding DNA: TGTGCCAGCAGTCCTGGACAGGGGGCGCACGGAAACACCATATATTTT.

The CDR3 DNA reads TGCGCCAGCAGGCCGCTAGCGGGAGGCTACGAGCAGTACTTC. It yields the protein CASRPLAGGYEQYF. The J gene is TRBJ2-7, the V gene TRBV5-1, with 11 positions matching TRBD2. The CDR3 extends over 14 amino acids. V trimming: 5 bases; J trimming: 3 bases; junction bases outside the gene matches: 4. Germline CDR1 SGHRS, CDR2 YFSETQ.

The rearrangement uses TRBV15 and TRBJ2-6; 8 nucleotides align to TRBD1. The V segment lost 0 bases and the J segment 1 base; nucleotides outside the gene matches: 17. This CDR3 is built from 22 residues. CDR1 LNHNV and CDR2 YYDKDF come from the germline V gene (reference sequence). The CDR3 DNA is TGTGCCACCAGCAGAGATATGGCGGGGACAGGTTGGGGCTTTTCTGGGGCCAACGTCCTGACTTTC. Residues: CATSRDMAGTGWGFSGANVLTF.

Only a few counts were recorded for this clone. V usage is TRBV5-1 and J usage is TRBJ2-1; TRBD2 matches at 7 bases. CDR3 size: 15 residues. Losses at the gene ends were 0 bases for V and 2 bases for J; bases not matched to a gene: 2. Germline V gene sequence: CDR1 SGHRS, CDR2 YFSETQ. The CDR3 loop reads CASSLASGTYNEQFF. In DNA, the CDR3 is TGCGCCAGCAGCTTGGCCAGCGGGACCTACAATGAGCAGTTCTTC.

The J gene is TRBJ2-1, the V gene TRBV11-1, with 11 nucleotides matching TRBD2. This CDR3 spans 15 amino acids. J gave up 3 bases and V 3 bases, and 1 base lay outside the gene matches. CDR1 SGHAT and CDR2 FQDESV come from the germline V gene (reference sequence). CDR3 in DNA: TGTGCCAGCAGCTTTAGCGGGAGGGACTACAATGAGCAGTTCTTC. This encodes CASSFSGRDYNEQFF. Drawing the rest from reference TRBV11-1 and TRBJ2-1, the complete variable domain is EAEVAQSPRYKITEKSQAVAFWCDPISGHATLYWYRQILGQGPELLVQFQDESVVDDSQLPKDRFSAERLKGVDSTLKIQPAELGDSAMYLCASSFSGRDYNEQFFGPGTRLTVL.

The chain uses TRBV6-1 and TRBJ1-5; D unclear. Trimming shortened V by 4 bases and J by 2 bases, and 12 bases separated the two germline ends. Germline CDR1 MNHNS, CDR2 SASEGT. This CDR3 has 15 residues. The CDR3 region has the DNA TGTGCCAGCAGTGTGGAGGTGGACGGCAATCAGCCCCAGCATTTT. Translation gives CASSVEVDGNQPQHF.

This rearrangement joins TRBV7-9 to TRBJ1-1; D unresolved. V was trimmed by 3 bases and J by 3 bases, leaving 14 bases between them. Germline values: CDR1 SEHNR, CDR2 FQNEAQ (reference sequence). The CDR3 totals 15 residues. The DNA of the CDR3 is TGTGCCAGCAGCTTGGGCACCCTCGGGGACACTGAAGCTTTCTTT. Translation gives CASSLGTLGDTEAFF.

The gene calls are TRBV19 and TRBJ2-1, with TRBD2 identical over 7 bases. The germline CDR1 and CDR2 sequences are LNHDA and SQIVND (reference sequence). The CDR3 spans 13 residues. With V trimmed by 6 bases and J by 4 bases, 3 bases remained unmatched. The CDR3: CASSLAEYNEQFF. Written as DNA, the CDR3 is TGTGCCAGTAGCCTAGCGGAATACAATGAGCAGTTCTTC.

J is TRBJ2-2 and V is TRBV5-1, with D hard to call. Germline-derived CDR1 and CDR2 are SGHRS and YFSETQ. V was clipped by 0 bases and J by 1 base, with 4 bases between them. The CDR3 has 14 amino acids. The CDR3 sequence is CASSLVENTGELFF. In DNA, the CDR3 is TGCGCCAGCAGCTTGGTAGAGAACACCGGGGAGCTGTTTTTT. The variable domain in full, completed from reference TRBV5-1 and TRBJ2-2, reads KAGVTQTPRYLIKTRGQQVTLSCSPISGHRSVSWYQQTPGQGLQFLFEYFSETQRNKGNFPGRFSGRQFSNSRSEMNVSTLELGDSALYLCASSLVENTGELFFGEGSRLTVL.

In this sample, this clone turned up once. This chain uses TRBV10-3 with TRBJ2-3, with TRBD2 matching over 7 bases. The CDR3 sequence is 13 residues long. V was pared by 4 bases and J by 5 bases, with 3 bases of the junction left unmatched. The germline CDR1 and CDR2 sequences are ENHRY and SYGVKD. CDR3 in amino acids: CAISAWEGDTQYF. The CDR3 bases are TGTGCCATCAGTGCTTGGGAGGGAGATACGCAGTATTTT.

This rearrangement joins TRBV7-9 to TRBJ2-3; TRBD2 agrees at 13 bases. There are 17 residues in the CDR3. Germline V CDR1 and CDR2: SEHNR, FQNEAQ (reference sequence). V trimming: 5 bases; J trimming: 4 bases; junction bases outside the gene matches: 9. CDR3 loop: CASSQPLLAGGADTQYF. The CDR3 DNA reads TGTGCCAGCAGCCAACCTCTACTAGCGGGAGGGGCAGATACGCAGTATTTT.

This clone has just one count. V and J are TRBV5-1 and TRBJ2-7; 7 bases agree with TRBD1. The CDR3 is made up of 14 amino acids. Looked up from germline, CDR1 is SGHRS and CDR2 is YFSETQ. V trimming: 1 base; J trimming: 5 bases; junction bases outside the gene matches: 6. The CDR3 coding sequence is TGCGCCAGCAGCTTGAGGGCAGGGGGTGACGAGCAGTACTTC. It translates to CASSLRAGGDEQYF. Full variable domain (outside the CDR3, taken from reference TRBV5-1 and TRBJ2-7): KAGVTQTPRYLIKTRGQQVTLSCSPISGHRSVSWYQQTPGQGLQFLFEYFSETQRNKGNFPGRFSGRQFSNSRSEMNVSTLELGDSALYLCASSLRAGGDEQYFGPGTRLTVT.

This clone was seen a handful of times. This chain links TRBV5-6 with TRBJ2-7; a possible D gene is TRBD2 (6 bases). This CDR3 has 16 amino acids. Germline V gene sequence: CDR1 SGHDT, CDR2 YYEEEE. The V end lost 4 bases, the J end lost 0 bases, and 17 bases lay between the germline ends. This chain's CDR3 is CASSRPARDGSYEQYF. CDR3 DNA sequence: TGTGCCAGCAGCAGACCGGCGCGGGACGGCTCCTACGAGCAGTACTTC.

The J gene is TRBJ1-1, the V gene TRBV2, with D possibly being TRBD1 (6 bases). Deletions cut 6 bases from V and 4 bases from J, with 15 bases between. Germline CDR1 reads SNHLY; CDR2 reads FYNNEI. This CDR3 contains 14 residues. The CDR3 nucleotides read TGTGCCAGCAGAGGGGACACGGCGGCCACTGAAGCTTTCTTT. Protein product: CASRGDTAATEAFF.

J is TRBJ2-2 and V is TRBV29-1; 10 bases map to TRBD2. The CDR3 covers 14 residues. Unmatched junction bases numbered 0, after V lost 4 bases and J lost 1 base. Germline values: CDR1 SQVTM, CDR2 ANQGSEA. In nucleotides, the CDR3 is TGCAGCGTTGTAGCGGGAGGGAACACCGGGGAGCTGTTTTTT. The encoded protein is CSVVAGGNTGELFF.

The chain combines TRBV7-9 with TRBJ1-1; TRBD1 aligns across 8 bases. The CDR3 is 15 residues long. Germline assignment: CDR1 SEHNR and CDR2 FQNEAQ (reference sequence). Trimming took 5 bases from V and 5 from J; bases not matched to a gene: 10. The CDR3 protein is CASSPGQGGRTEAFF. CDR3 sequence (DNA): TGTGCCAGCAGCCCCGGACAGGGCGGAAGAACTGAAGCTTTCTTT.

The chain is built from TRBV15 and TRBJ2-7, with unresolved D. This CDR3 is built from 14 residues. Trimming removed 0 bases from V and 9 bases from J, with 15 bases in between. Per germline, CDR1 LNHNV and CDR2 YYDKDF (reference sequence). This CDR3 reads CATSRDLQNKPQYF. The CDR3 nucleotides read TGTGCCACCAGCAGAGATTTACAGAACAAACCGCAGTACTTC.

This clone was observed a handful of times. The rearrangement joins TRBV29-1 to TRBJ2-5; the match to TRBD2 covers 8 bases. Germline CDR1 and CDR2: SQVTM and ANQGSEA. This CDR3 contains 14 residues. Unmatched junction bases numbered 11, after V lost 7 bases and J lost 4 bases. The CDR3 region has the DNA TGCAGCGGGGGTGGGGGACGGGGGGGAGAGACCCAGTACTTC. This sequence encodes CSGGGGRGGETQYF.

CDR3 loop: CASSLGDRAETQYF. The DNA for the CDR3 is TGTGCCAGCAGCTTGGGGGACAGGGCCGAGACCCAGTACTTC. This rearrangement joins TRBV5-4 to TRBJ2-5; the match to TRBD1 covers 9 bases. Germline lookup yields CDR1 SGHNT and CDR2 YYREEE (reference sequence). The CDR3 is made up of 14 amino acids. V was clipped by 0 bases and J by 5 bases; unmatched bases: 2. Combining the CDR3 with reference TRBV5-4 and TRBJ2-5 gives the whole variable domain ETGVTQSPTHLIKTRGQQVTLRCSSQSGHNTVSWYQQALGQGPQFIFQYYREEENGRGNFPPRFSGLQFPNYSSELNVNALELDDSALYLCASSLGDRAETQYFGPGTRLLVL.

This rearrangement joins TRBV18 to TRBJ2-7; D might be TRBD1 (6 bases). Germline lookup yields CDR1 KGHSH and CDR2 LQKENI. This CDR3 has 14 residues. The V end was cut by 5 bases, the J end by 0 bases, with 11 bases between. CDR3 residues: CASSATGSSYEQYF. The CDR3 DNA follows: TGTGCCAGCTCAGCAACAGGGAGCTCCTACGAGCAGTACTTC.